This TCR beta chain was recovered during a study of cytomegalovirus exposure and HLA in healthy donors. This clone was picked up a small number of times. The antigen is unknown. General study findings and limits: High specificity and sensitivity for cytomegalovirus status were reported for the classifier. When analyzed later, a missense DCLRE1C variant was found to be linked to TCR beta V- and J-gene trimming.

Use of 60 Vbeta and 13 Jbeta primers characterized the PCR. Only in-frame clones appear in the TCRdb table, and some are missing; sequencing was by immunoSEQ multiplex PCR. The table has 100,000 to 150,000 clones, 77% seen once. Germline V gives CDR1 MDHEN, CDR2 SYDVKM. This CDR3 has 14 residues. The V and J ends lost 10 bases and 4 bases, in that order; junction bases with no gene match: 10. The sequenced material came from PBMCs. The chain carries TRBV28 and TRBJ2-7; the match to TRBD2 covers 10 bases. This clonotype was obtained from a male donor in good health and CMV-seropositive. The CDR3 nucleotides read TGTGCCACCTTCGAGACTAGCGGGTGGTACGAGCAGTACTTC. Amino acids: CATFETSGWYEQYF.